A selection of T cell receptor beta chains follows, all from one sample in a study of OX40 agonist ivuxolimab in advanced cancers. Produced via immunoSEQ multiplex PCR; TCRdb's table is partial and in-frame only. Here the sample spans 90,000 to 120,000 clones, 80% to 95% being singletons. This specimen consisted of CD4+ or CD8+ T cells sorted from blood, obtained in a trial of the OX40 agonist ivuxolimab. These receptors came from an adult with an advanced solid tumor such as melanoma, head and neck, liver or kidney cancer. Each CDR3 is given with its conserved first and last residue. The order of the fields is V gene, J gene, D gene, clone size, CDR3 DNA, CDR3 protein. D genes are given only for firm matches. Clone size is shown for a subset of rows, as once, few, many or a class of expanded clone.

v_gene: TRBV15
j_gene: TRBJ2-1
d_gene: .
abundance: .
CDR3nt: TGTGCCACCAGCAGAGATAAGGCTGGGTACAATGAGCAGTTCTTC
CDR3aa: CATSRDKAGYNEQFF

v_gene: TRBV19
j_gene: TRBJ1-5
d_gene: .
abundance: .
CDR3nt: TGTGCCAGTAGTATCCAGGACGGTAATCAGCCCCAGCATTTT
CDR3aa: CASSIQDGNQPQHF

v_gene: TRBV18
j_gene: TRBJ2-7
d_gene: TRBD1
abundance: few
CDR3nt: TGTGCCAGCTCACCTAATCCTGGACAGGGGAAGGACGAGCAGTACTTC
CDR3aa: CASSPNPGQGKDEQYF

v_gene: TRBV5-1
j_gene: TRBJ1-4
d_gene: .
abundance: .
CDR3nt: TGCGCCAGCAGCTTGGATCCGGTAACTAATGAAAAACTGTTTTTT
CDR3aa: CASSLDPVTNEKLFF

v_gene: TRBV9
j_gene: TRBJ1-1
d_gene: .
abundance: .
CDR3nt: TGTGCCAGCAGCGTAGCCTCCGGGACGCTCGAAGCTTTCTTT
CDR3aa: CASSVASGTLEAFF

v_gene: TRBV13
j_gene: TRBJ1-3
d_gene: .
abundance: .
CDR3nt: TGTGCCAGCAGCGAGAAGGGGGTTATGGGAAACACCATATATTTT
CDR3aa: CASSEKGVMGNTIYF

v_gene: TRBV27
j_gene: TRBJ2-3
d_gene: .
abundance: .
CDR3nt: TGTGCCAGCAGTTTGGAGGGTAGCGCAGATACGCAGTATTTT
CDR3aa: CASSLEGSADTQYF

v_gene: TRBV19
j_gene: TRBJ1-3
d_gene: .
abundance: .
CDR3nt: TGTGCCAGTAGTAATCGGGCCTCTGGAAACACCATATATTTT
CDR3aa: CASSNRASGNTIYF

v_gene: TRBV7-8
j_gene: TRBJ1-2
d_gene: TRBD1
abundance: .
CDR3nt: TGTGCCAGCAGCTTAAACAGGGGGGAGGGCTACACCTTC
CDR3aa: CASSLNRGEGYTF

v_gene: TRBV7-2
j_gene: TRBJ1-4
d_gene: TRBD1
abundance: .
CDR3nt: TGTGCCAGCAGCTTGGGCGGGACAGGGAATGAAAAACTGTTTTTT
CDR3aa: CASSLGGTGNEKLFF

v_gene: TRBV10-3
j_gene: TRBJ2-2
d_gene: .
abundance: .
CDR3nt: TGTGCCACCAAACAGGGAGCCGGGGAGCTGTTTTTT
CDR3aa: CATKQGAGELFF

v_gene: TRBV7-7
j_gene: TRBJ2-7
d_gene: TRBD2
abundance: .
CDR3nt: TGTGCTAGCAGCCTACCCCTAGCGGGGTTTTACGAGCAGTACTTC
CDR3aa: CASSLPLAGFYEQYF

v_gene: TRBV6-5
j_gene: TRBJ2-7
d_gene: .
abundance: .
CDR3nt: TGTGCCAGCAGTTACCCCTCCCAGGGCTACGAGCAGTACTTC
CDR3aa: CASSYPSQGYEQYF

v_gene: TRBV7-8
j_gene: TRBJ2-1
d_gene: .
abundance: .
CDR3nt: TGTGCCAGCAGCCTCATGGGAGGCCCCTACAATGAGCAGTTCTTC
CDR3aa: CASSLMGGPYNEQFF

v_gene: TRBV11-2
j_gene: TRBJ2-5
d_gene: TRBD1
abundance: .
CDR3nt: TGTGCCAGCAGCTTGGGACAGGGGGGGGAGACCCAGTACTTC
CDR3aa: CASSLGQGGETQYF

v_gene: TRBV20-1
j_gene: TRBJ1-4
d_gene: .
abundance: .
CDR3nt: TGCAGTGCTAACAGGGTTGAAAAACTGTTTTTT
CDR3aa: CSANRVEKLFF

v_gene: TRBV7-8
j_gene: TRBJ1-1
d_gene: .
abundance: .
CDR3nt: TGTGCCAGCAGCAACGACGGCCCGAACACTGAAGCTTTCTTT
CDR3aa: CASSNDGPNTEAFF

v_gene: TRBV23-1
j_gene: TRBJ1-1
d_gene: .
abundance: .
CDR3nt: TGCGCCAGCAGTCTCGACGCGGGGGTAGCTTTCTTT
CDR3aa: CASSLDAGVAFF

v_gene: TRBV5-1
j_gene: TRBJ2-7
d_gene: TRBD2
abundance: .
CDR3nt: TGCGCCAGCAGCTTTAGCGGGGCCGACTACGAGCAGTACTTC
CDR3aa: CASSFSGADYEQYF

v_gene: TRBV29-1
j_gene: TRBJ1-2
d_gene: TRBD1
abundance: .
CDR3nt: TGCAGCGGAGGGACAGGGGTGGGCGGCTACACCTTC
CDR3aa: CSGGTGVGGYTF

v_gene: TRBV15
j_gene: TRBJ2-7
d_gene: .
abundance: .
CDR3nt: TGTGCCACCAGCAGAGATCTTGGATACGAGCAGTACTTC
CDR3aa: CATSRDLGYEQYF

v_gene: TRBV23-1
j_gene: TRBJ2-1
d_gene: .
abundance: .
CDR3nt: TGCGCCAGCAGTCAATTCGAGCGGTTCTCCTACAATGAGCAGTTCTTC
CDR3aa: CASSQFERFSYNEQFF